The 28 T cell receptor beta chains below come from one sample, sequenced in a study of T cells in localized non-small cell lung cancer. Repertoires were generated with immunoSEQ multiplex PCR, while TCRdb's copy carries only in-frame clones and drops some. The repertoire has approximately 80,000 clones, more than 75% of them found once; the top ten carry roughly 9.8%. This sample comprised peripheral blood, obtained before any cancer treatment. These receptors all stem from an older female donor with stage I lung adenocarcinoma.

J is TRBJ2-1 and V is TRBV5-1, with 11 bases fitting TRBD2. The junction had 13 bases not matched to a gene; V was cut back by 3 bases and J by 2 bases. Germline assignment: CDR1 SGHRS and CDR2 YFSETQ. CDR3 size: 19 residues. The CDR3, as DNA: TGCGCCAGCAGCTCATTTGGTCTAACTAGCGGGAGTCCCTACAATGAGCAGTTCTTC. It yields the protein CASSSFGLTSGSPYNEQFF.

The V and J genes are TRBV7-2 and TRBJ1-4; 7 bases map to TRBD1. This CDR3 comprises 16 residues. From germline, CDR1 is SGHTA and CDR2 FQGNSA. The trim removed 1 base at V and 3 bases at J, leaving 5 bases unmatched. The CDR3 coding sequence is TGTGCCAGCAGCTTAGACCCAGGGGGTTCTAATGAAAAACTGTTTTTT. Amino acid sequence: CASSLDPGGSNEKLFF.

The rearrangement links TRBV19 to TRBJ2-7; TRBD1 aligns across 10 bases. This CDR3 has 16 residues. Germline lookup yields CDR1 LNHDA and CDR2 SQIVND (reference sequence). J gave up 1 base and V 5 bases, and 8 bases lay outside the gene matches. The CDR3 sequence is CASSSRGGQGSYEQYF. CDR3 nucleotide sequence: TGTGCCAGTAGTTCCCGTGGGGGACAGGGGTCCTACGAGCAGTACTTC. The full variable domain, completed using reference TRBV19 and TRBJ2-7, is DGGITQSPKYLFRKEGQNVTLSCEQNLNHDAMYWYRQDPGQGLRLIYYSQIVNDFQKGDIAEGYSVSREKKESFPLTVTSAQKNPTAFYLCASSSRGGQGSYEQYFGPGTRLTVT.

The rearrangement uses TRBV18 and TRBJ2-2; D unclear. The CDR3 is made up of 16 amino acids. Germline lookup yields CDR1 KGHSH and CDR2 LQKENI. V was shortened by 0 bases and J by 6 bases, with 14 bases between the two germline ends. The CDR3 is CASSPPASPLPGELFF. The DNA for the CDR3 is TGTGCCAGCTCACCACCGGCTAGTCCCTTACCCGGGGAGCTGTTTTTT.

This chain joins TRBV5-6 and TRBJ2-7; no clear D gene. The CDR3 is made up of 12 amino acids. Trimming took 1 base from V and 6 from J, leaving 8 bases between them. Germline loops: CDR1 SGHDT, CDR2 YYEEEE. In DNA form, the CDR3 reads TGTGCCAGCAGCTTGAGGGTAGGCGAGCAGTACTTC. Residues: CASSLRVGEQYF.

The genes are TRBV5-4 and TRBJ1-6; D is undetermined. Germline V gene data show CDR1 as SGHNT and CDR2 as YYREEE (reference sequence). With 4 bases removed from V and 7 bases from J, the gap between germline ends came to 18 bases. This CDR3 is built from 16 residues. CDR3 DNA: TGTGCCAGCAGCCCATATAGACTCACCTCGAATTCACCCCTCCACTTT. Translating it yields CASSPYRLTSNSPLHF.

This clone was counted between two and nine times. The chain is built from TRBV6-6 and TRBJ1-1, with 7 bases aligning to TRBD1. CDR1 and CDR2 from the germline V gene are MNHNY and SVGAGI (reference sequence). The CDR3 sequence is 14 residues long. With 6 bases clipped from V and 6 bases from J, the junction kept 10 bases outside the gene matches. The CDR3: CASRNRDSHPEAFF. In DNA form, the CDR3 reads TGTGCCAGCAGAAACCGGGACAGCCATCCTGAAGCTTTCTTT.

The J gene is TRBJ2-5, the V gene TRBV2, with a possible D match to TRBD1 (5 bases). V was shortened by 2 bases and J by 4 bases, with 14 bases between the two germline ends. Per the germline V gene, CDR1 is SNHLY and CDR2 is FYNNEI. The CDR3 is 15 amino acids. CDR3 sequence (DNA): TGTGCCAGCAGTGAACAGGCAGGGCAGCGAGAGACCCAGTACTTC. Residues: CASSEQAGQRETQYF.

The CDR3 protein is CASSPFGASAKTEAFF. DNA of the CDR3: TGTGCCAGCAGCCCATTTGGGGCTAGTGCGAAAACTGAAGCTTTCTTT. The V gene is TRBV7-9, the J gene TRBJ1-1; a weak D match, TRBD1 (5 bases). The CDR3 has 16 amino acids. V lost 5 bases and J 5 bases, leaving 21 bases between the germline ends. CDR1 and CDR2 from the germline V gene are SEHNR and FQNEAQ (reference sequence).

The chain has TRBV19 and TRBJ2-5; 10 nucleotides match TRBD1. This CDR3 region has 14 residues. Trimming at V came to 8 bases and at J to 2 bases, leaving 5 bases not matched to a gene. Germline CDR1 and CDR2: LNHDA and SQIVND (reference sequence). This chain's CDR3 is CASSDRGPQETQYF. DNA for the CDR3: TGTGCCAGTTCCGACAGGGGGCCTCAAGAGACCCAGTACTTC.

The chain combines TRBV19 with TRBJ1-2; TRBD1 matches 9 bases. The ends lost 3 bases at V and 8 bases at J; junction bases unmatched: 10. The CDR3 loop spans 15 amino acids. Looked up from germline, CDR1 is LNHDA and CDR2 is SQIVND (reference sequence). The CDR3 loop is CASSIRDRALGGYTF. The CDR3 DNA sequence: TGTGCCAGTAGTATTAGGGACAGGGCGCTCGGGGGCTACACCTTC. Full variable domain (rest looked up from reference TRBV19 and TRBJ1-2): DGGITQSPKYLFRKEGQNVTLSCEQNLNHDAMYWYRQDPGQGLRLIYYSQIVNDFQKGDIAEGYSVSREKKESFPLTVTSAQKNPTAFYLCASSIRDRALGGYTFGSGTRLTVV.

The J gene is TRBJ1-2, the V gene TRBV6-5; D unresolved. This CDR3 region has 12 residues. Germline V gene lookup returns CDR1 MNHEY and CDR2 SVGAGI. The V end was cut by 6 bases, the J end by 2 bases, with 7 bases between. The CDR3 sequence: CASSLQNYGYTF. The CDR3 DNA is TGTGCCAGCAGCCTACAAAACTATGGCTACACCTTC.

The chain combines TRBV5-4 with TRBJ1-2, with a weak D call TRBD1 (6 bases). CDR1 and CDR2 (germline): SGHNT, YYREEE (reference sequence). The CDR3 consists of 15 residues. Trimming pared 4 bases from V and 0 bases from J, leaving 13 bases between. CDR3 amino acids: CASSPRQASNYGYTF. CDR3 nucleotide sequence: TGTGCCAGCAGCCCGCGACAGGCCTCTAACTATGGCTACACCTTC. Looking up the rest from reference TRBV5-4 and TRBJ1-2 gives the full variable domain: ETGVTQSPTHLIKTRGQQVTLRCSSQSGHNTVSWYQQALGQGPQFIFQYYREEENGRGNFPPRFSGLQFPNYSSELNVNALELDDSALYLCASSPRQASNYGYTFGSGTRLTVV.

The chain uses TRBV5-8 and TRBJ1-6, with TRBD1 as a possible D gene (5 bases). The CDR3 has 15 residues. V lost 4 bases and J 7 bases, leaving 15 bases between the germline ends. Germline V gives CDR1 SGHTS, CDR2 YDEGEE. The CDR3 region is CASSPDMRGNSPLHF. The CDR3 DNA reads TGTGCCAGCAGCCCGGATATGAGGGGCAATTCACCCCTCCACTTT.

Here the CDR3 reads CASSMWTPGNTIYF. The CDR3 DNA is TGTGCCAGTAGTATGTGGACACCTGGAAACACCATATATTTT. V gene TRBV19 combines with J gene TRBJ1-3, with D maybe TRBD1 (5 bases). Germline CDR1 reads LNHDA; CDR2 reads SQIVND (reference sequence). Trimming took 3 bases from V and 2 from J, leaving 8 bases between them. CDR3 length equals 14 residues.

This clone has a single count. The V gene is TRBV30, the J gene TRBJ2-7; 9 nucleotides align to TRBD1. The V gene's germline CDR1 is GTSNPN and CDR2 SVGIG (reference sequence). V lost 5 bases and J lost 7; bases outside the gene matches: 3. The CDR3 is made up of 11 amino acids. The CDR3 spells CAWGGTGEQYF. The CDR3 nucleotides are TGTGCCTGGGGGGGGACAGGGGAGCAGTACTTC.

The chain joins TRBV7-6 to TRBJ2-7; 8 nucleotides align to TRBD1. Germline loops: CDR1 SGHVS, CDR2 FNYEAQ. Trimming cost V 0 bases and J 3 bases; bases outside gene matches: 1. CDR3 length: 14 amino acids. The CDR3 region is CASSLADRDYEQYF. CDR3 in DNA: TGTGCCAGCAGCTTAGCGGACAGGGACTACGAGCAGTACTTC.

The V call is TRBV5-6, the J call TRBJ2-7; 10 bases map to TRBD1. The ends lost 4 bases at V and 3 bases at J; junction bases unmatched: 7. The CDR3 runs 15 residues. Per germline, CDR1 SGHDT and CDR2 YYEEEE. CDR3: CASSQGTGAFYEQYF. The DNA for the CDR3 is TGTGCCAGCAGCCAAGGGACAGGGGCCTTCTACGAGCAGTACTTC.

This chain links TRBV5-8 with TRBJ1-2; possibly TRBD1 for D (5 bases). V lost 6 bases and J 1 base, leaving 19 bases between the germline ends. Germline V gene sequence: CDR1 SGHTS, CDR2 YDEGEE. The CDR3 length is 16 residues. CDR3 DNA: TGTGCCAGCAAACTATTAGGGGACCGGCTTAACTATGGCTACACCTTC. Its translation: CASKLLGDRLNYGYTF.

J is TRBJ2-2 and V is TRBV5-4; the D is unclear. The CDR3 extends over 13 amino acids. Germline V CDR1 and CDR2: SGHNT, YYREEE (reference sequence). V dropped 5 bases and J dropped 4 bases, with 9 bases sitting between them. Here the CDR3 DNA reads TGTGCCAGCAGTTCTTGGGCCACCGGGGAGCTGTTTTTT. Translating gives CASSSWATGELFF.

The chain couples TRBV5-4 to TRBJ1-2; possibly TRBD1 for D (6 bases). The CDR3 consists of 13 residues. Trimming took 4 bases from V and 7 from J, leaving 14 bases between them. CDR1 and CDR2 (germline): SGHNT, YYREEE (reference sequence). The CDR3 here is CASSPRGAFGYTF. The CDR3 DNA sequence: TGTGCCAGCAGCCCACGGGGGGCGTTTGGCTACACCTTC. The full variable domain, rest sourced from reference TRBV5-4 and TRBJ1-2, is ETGVTQSPTHLIKTRGQQVTLRCSSQSGHNTVSWYQQALGQGPQFIFQYYREEENGRGNFPPRFSGLQFPNYSSELNVNALELDDSALYLCASSPRGAFGYTFGSGTRLTVV.

This chain connects TRBV2 to TRBJ1-1; D possibly corresponds to TRBD1 (5 bases). The CDR3 consists of 14 residues. Looked up from germline, CDR1 is SNHLY and CDR2 is FYNNEI. V was pared by 6 bases and J by 7 bases, with 18 bases between. CDR3 bases: TGTGCCAGCAGCCGAATGGGACCGGAGGGTGAAGCTTTCTTT. The encoded protein is CASSRMGPEGEAFF.

This chain connects TRBV27 to TRBJ2-2; 10 nucleotides agree with TRBD1. V was pared by 7 bases and J by 5 bases, with 10 bases of the junction left unmatched. This CDR3 is 16 amino acids long. Germline V gives CDR1 MNHEY, CDR2 SMNVEV (reference sequence). The CDR3 protein is CASIQPGQGRTGELFF. As DNA, the CDR3 is TGTGCCAGCATCCAGCCGGGACAGGGGAGGACCGGGGAGCTGTTTTTT.

V usage is TRBV7-2 and J usage is TRBJ2-5, with a possible D match to TRBD1 (5 bases). V was pared by 4 bases and J by 7 bases, with 16 bases between. This CDR3 region has 14 residues. Germline CDR1 is SGHTA and CDR2 is FQGNSA. This CDR3 reads CASSSTPGRGTQYF. CDR3 DNA sequence: TGTGCCAGCAGCTCCACCCCAGGGCGCGGGACCCAGTACTTC.

As DNA, the CDR3 is TGTGCCAGCAGTGACCCGGGGGCCTCGGGAGGCTACACCTTC. Its protein is CASSDPGASGGYTF. This chain uses TRBV6-5 with TRBJ1-2, with TRBD1 as a possible D gene (6 bases). CDR3 size: 14 residues. The V end lost 5 bases, the J end lost 8 bases, and 18 bases lay between the germline ends. From germline, CDR1 is MNHEY and CDR2 SVGAGI.

The V and J genes are TRBV19 and TRBJ1-1; D is unresolved. The ends were cut back, 11 bases at V and 5 bases at J, with 15 bases in the middle. The CDR3 consists of 12 residues. Germline lookup yields CDR1 LNHDA and CDR2 SQIVND (reference sequence). CDR3 sequence reads: CAAVTAGTEAFF. Written as DNA, the CDR3 is TGTGCCGCTGTAACAGCCGGGACTGAAGCTTTCTTT.

This clone was counted between two and nine times. V usage is TRBV19 and J usage is TRBJ1-2; D ambiguous. This CDR3 is built from 13 residues. V dropped 3 bases and J dropped 5 bases, with 10 bases sitting between them. In germline, CDR1 is LNHDA, CDR2 SQIVND (reference sequence). The CDR3: CASSIRAEYGYTF. CDR3 nucleotides: TGTGCCAGTAGTATTCGGGCAGAGTATGGCTACACCTTC.

The chain links TRBV30 to TRBJ2-5, with D possibly being TRBD2 (5 bases). Trimming stripped 1 base from V and 1 base from J, with 13 bases between. Per the germline V gene, CDR1 is GTSNPN and CDR2 is SVGIG (reference sequence). This CDR3 comprises 15 residues. The CDR3 DNA is TGTGCCTGGAGTGCCCCCCAGCGGACCCAAGAGACCCAGTACTTC. Encoded protein: CAWSAPQRTQETQYF.